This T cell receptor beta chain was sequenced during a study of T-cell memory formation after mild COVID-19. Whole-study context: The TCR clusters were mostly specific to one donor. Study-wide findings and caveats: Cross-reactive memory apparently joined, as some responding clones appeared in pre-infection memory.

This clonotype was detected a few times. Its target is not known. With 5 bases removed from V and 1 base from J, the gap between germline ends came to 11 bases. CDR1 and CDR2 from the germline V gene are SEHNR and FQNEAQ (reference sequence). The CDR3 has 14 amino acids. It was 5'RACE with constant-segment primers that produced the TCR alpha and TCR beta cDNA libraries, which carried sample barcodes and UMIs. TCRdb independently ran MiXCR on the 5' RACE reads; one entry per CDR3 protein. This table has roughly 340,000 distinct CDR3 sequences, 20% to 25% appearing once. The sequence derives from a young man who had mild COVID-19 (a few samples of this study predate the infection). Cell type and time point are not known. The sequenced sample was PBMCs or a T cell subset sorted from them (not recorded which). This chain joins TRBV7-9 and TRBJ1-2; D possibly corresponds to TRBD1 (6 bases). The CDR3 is CASSPDRFNYGYTF. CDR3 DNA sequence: TGTGCCAGCAGCCCCGACAGGTTTAACTATGGCTACACCTTC.